This entry is about one T cell receptor beta chain. As yet, its antigen is unknown. Assay: immunoSEQ multiplex PCR; the TCRdb copy retains only in-frame clones and omits some. The sample has about 99,000 clones, 95% to 96% seen once. The source of the sample is a study of OX40 agonist ivuxolimab in advanced cancers. Overall study results and limits: Certain nonresponders likewise exhibited a low normalized T-cell clonal expansion. Antigen targets of the expanded peripheral T cells went undetermined.

The CDR3 is 18 amino acids. Germline V CDR1 and CDR2: SGHRS, YFSETQ. The V segment lost 0 bases and the J segment 0 bases; nucleotides outside the gene matches: 4. This specimen was CD4+ or CD8+ T cells sorted from blood, taken in a trial of the OX40 agonist ivuxolimab. This sequence originates from an adult with an advanced solid tumor such as melanoma, head and neck, liver or kidney cancer. The chain joins TRBV5-1 to TRBJ2-6, with 9 bases fitting TRBD2. The CDR3 loop reads CASSLEAGGTSGANVLTF. CDR3 DNA sequence: TGCGCCAGCAGCTTGGAAGCGGGGGGTACCTCTGGGGCCAACGTCCTGACTTTC. Drawing the rest from reference TRBV5-1 and TRBJ2-6, the complete variable domain is KAGVTQTPRYLIKTRGQQVTLSCSPISGHRSVSWYQQTPGQGLQFLFEYFSETQRNKGNFPGRFSGRQFSNSRSEMNVSTLELGDSALYLCASSLEAGGTSGANVLTFGAGSRLTVL.